These T cell receptor beta chains were read from a single sample in a study of type 1 regulatory T cells. Each CDR3 protein gets one entry after TCRdb re-called the reads with MiXCR. The repertoire includes under 75,000 distinct CDR3 sequences, around 20% of them detected once, and roughly 8.3% sits in the top ten. No antigens are known for them. Sequencing was performed on cultured type 1 regulatory T (Tr1) cells, either the whole culture or a sorted fraction (not recorded which). Receptor source: a human donor in good health. CDR3s include the opening cysteine and the closing phenylalanine or tryptophan. D genes are given only for firm matches. Expanded clones get a size class; other rows say once, few or many, or leave the size out.

v_call	d_call	j_call	clone_size	cdr3_nt	cdr3_aa
TRBV30	TRBD1	TRBJ2-7	NA	TGTGCCTGGAGGGAGGGACAGGGAGGACCGCAGTACTTC	CAWREGQGGPQYF
TRBV29-1	TRBD2	TRBJ2-1	few	TGCAGCGTCCGGGGCGCGGGAGGTAATTGGAATGAGCAGTTCTTC	CSVRGAGGNWNEQFF
TRBV30	NA	TRBJ1-5	few	TGTGCCTGGAGCGACAATAGCCGTCAGCCCCAGCATTTT	CAWSDNSRQPQHF
TRBV20-1	NA	TRBJ2-7	NA	TGCAGTGCCTTCCGGGGGAGGGGGGCCTACGAGCAGTACTTC	CSAFRGRGAYEQYF
TRBV20-1	TRBD2	TRBJ2-7	few	TGCAGTGCTAGAGCCAGGGACTACCCCTACGAGCAGTACTTC	CSARARDYPYEQYF
TRBV6-5	NA	TRBJ1-2	few	TGTGCCACCTATAACCAGTATGGCTACACCTTC	CATYNQYGYTF
TRBV12-3/TRBV12-4	NA	TRBJ2-7	NA	TGTGCCAGCAGCAGGGACGGTACCTACGAGCAGTACTTC	CASSRDGTYEQYF
TRBV2	TRBD2	TRBJ2-2	few	TGTGCCAGCAGGGAAGGACTAGCGGGTACCGGGGAGCTGTTTTTT	CASREGLAGTGELFF
TRBV29-1	NA	TRBJ2-3	NA	TGCAGCGTTGGGCCGGGGGCTAGCACAGATACGCAGTATTTT	CSVGPGASTDTQYF
TRBV6-6	NA	TRBJ1-2	NA	TGTGCCAGCAGATTACGGGATCTAGCAGGTGGCTACACCTTC	CASRLRDLAGGYTF
TRBV6-1	NA	TRBJ2-2	NA	TGTGCCACCCTAGGGGGGGCGTCTTATGCCGGGGAGCTGTTTTTT	CATLGGASYAGELFF
TRBV20-1	NA	TRBJ2-2	few	TGCAGTGCCCCCAACCCCCTAGGGACGGCCGGGGAGCTGTTTTTT	CSAPNPLGTAGELFF
TRBV5-1	NA	TRBJ2-1	NA	TGCGCCAGCAGCGCCGGGAACTACAATGAGCAGTTCTTC	CASSAGNYNEQFF
TRBV18	NA	TRBJ1-4	NA	TGTGCCAGCTCACCAGGCAGAAACAATGAAAAACTGTTTTTT	CASSPGRNNEKLFF
TRBV5-1	TRBD1	TRBJ2-1	many	TGCGCCAGCAGCTCGACAGGGGAAGGGTACAATGAGCAGTTCTTC	CASSSTGEGYNEQFF
TRBV15	NA	TRBJ2-1	few	TGTGCCACCAGCAGAATAGGGGGCTCCTACAATGAGCAGTTCTTC	CATSRIGGSYNEQFF
TRBV18	NA	TRBJ2-1	once	TGTGCCAGCTCGCCTGAAAATGAGCAGTTCTTC	CASSPENEQFF
TRBV5-1	NA	TRBJ2-3	many	TGCGCCAGCAGCTTCTCGACGGACGGTACGCAGTATTTT	CASSFSTDGTQYF
TRBV5-1	NA	TRBJ1-2	few	TGCGCCAGCAGCCTAGGGGAAGGCTATGGCTACACCTTC	CASSLGEGYGYTF
TRBV5-1	TRBD2	TRBJ2-1	NA	TGCGCCAGCAGCTCACCGGGACTAGCGGGAGTCACTGAGCAGTTCTTC	CASSSPGLAGVTEQFF
TRBV3-1	NA	TRBJ2-7	NA	TGTGCCAGCAGCCAAGACAGGGCCTGCGAGCAGTACTTC	CASSQDRACEQYF
TRBV6-1	TRBD1	TRBJ1-1	NA	TGTGCCAGCAGTGAAGGTAGGACAGGGGACACTGAAGCTTTCTTT	CASSEGRTGDTEAFF
TRBV5-1	NA	TRBJ2-7	NA	TGCGCCAGCAGTCCTACCCGAGCGGCTACCTACGAGCAGTACTTC	CASSPTRAATYEQYF
TRBV20-1	NA	TRBJ1-6	few	TGCAGTGCTAGAGTCTACCGGGACGGGGGAACTCAACCCCTCCACTTT	CSARVYRDGGTQPLHF
TRBV12-3/TRBV12-4	NA	TRBJ2-3	few	TGTGCCAGCAGTTTCGGGACGAGTTGGGGCACAGATACGCAGTATTTT	CASSFGTSWGTDTQYF
TRBV20-1	NA	TRBJ2-7	NA	TGCAGTGCAAGGACCGGGACATCGGCCGAGCAGTACTTC	CSARTGTSAEQYF
TRBV24-1	NA	TRBJ2-1	few	TGTGCCACCAGTGATTTGCTCGAGCAGTTCTTC	CATSDLLEQFF
TRBV30	NA	TRBJ2-7	NA	TGTGCCTGGGGCCCGGCATTCTACGAGCAGTACTTC	CAWGPAFYEQYF
TRBV12-3/TRBV12-4	TRBD2	TRBJ2-3	NA	TGTGCCAGCAGTTTACGGGAGGGCGCGGATACGCAGTATTTT	CASSLREGADTQYF
TRBV5-1	NA	TRBJ1-1	NA	TGCGCCAGCAGCTTCGGGGATAGGGCTATGAACACTGAAGCTTTCTTT	CASSFGDRAMNTEAFF
TRBV12-3/TRBV12-4	TRBD1	TRBJ1-1	many	TGTGCCAGCAGTCCGACAGGGCGGGCTGAAGCTTTCTTT	CASSPTGRAEAFF
TRBV24-1	NA	TRBJ2-2	few	TGTGCCACCAGTGAATACGGACAGTTCGGGGAGCTGTTTTTT	CATSEYGQFGELFF
TRBV20-1	TRBD2	TRBJ2-3	NA	TGCAGTGCTAAAGGACTAGCGGGACTCTTAGGTACGCAGTATTTT	CSAKGLAGLLGTQYF
TRBV3-1	TRBD2	TRBJ2-7	few	TGTGCCAGCAGCCAAGGGACTAGCGGCTACGAGCAGTACTTC	CASSQGTSGYEQYF
TRBV7-7	TRBD2	TRBJ2-1	few	TGTGCTAGCAGCTTCGGGCTAGCGGGAAACAATGAGCAGTTCTTC	CASSFGLAGNNEQFF
TRBV18	NA	TRBJ1-2	few	TGTGCCAGCTCACCACTCCCGGGAGGCTACACCTTC	CASSPLPGGYTF
TRBV21-1	NA	TRBJ2-1	NA	TGTGCCAGCAGTCTCAATCACAGGGGTTACAATGAGCAGTTCTTC	CASSLNHRGYNEQFF
TRBV12-3/TRBV12-4	NA	TRBJ2-1	NA	TGTGCCAGCAGTTTAGTCCAGTGGGGTAATGAGCAGTTCTTC	CASSLVQWGNEQFF
TRBV20-1	NA	TRBJ2-1	NA	TGCAGTGCTTCTACGGCTGGAGCCTACAATGAGCAGTTCTTC	CSASTAGAYNEQFF
TRBV5-6	NA	TRBJ2-7	NA	TGTGCCAGCAGCTCCCTGGATTTGGGGTCCTACGAGCAGTACTTC	CASSSLDLGSYEQYF
TRBV7-9	NA	TRBJ2-7	NA	TGTGCCAGCAGCCAGACACCCGGGCAAGGGCAGTACTTC	CASSQTPGQGQYF
TRBV3-1	NA	TRBJ2-2	few	TGTGCCAGCAGCCAAAATCCAGCTACCGGGGAGCTGTTTTTT	CASSQNPATGELFF
TRBV7-9	TRBD2	TRBJ2-1	NA	TGTGCCAGCAGCTTAGCGCCTAGCGGTGAGCAGTTCTTC	CASSLAPSGEQFF
TRBV20-1	TRBD1	TRBJ1-5	few	TGCAGTGCTAAGGACAGGGGTAATCAGCCCCAGCATTTT	CSAKDRGNQPQHF
TRBV18	NA	TRBJ1-6	NA	TGTGCCAGCTCACCACGCAGCAGCGGTGCCCTCCACTTT	CASSPRSSGALHF
TRBV6-2/TRBV6-3	NA	TRBJ2-5	NA	TGTGCCAGCAGCCGCGATCAGAGGGAGACCCAGTACTTC	CASSRDQRETQYF
TRBV20-1	TRBD2	TRBJ2-5	NA	TGCAGTGCAGGGACTAGCGGGAGGGCGATAGAGACCCAGTACTTC	CSAGTSGRAIETQYF
TRBV20-1	NA	TRBJ2-3	many	TGCAGTCCCCGGCGGAGCCCCACAGATACGCAGTATTTT	CSPRRSPTDTQYF
TRBV4-2	NA	TRBJ2-2	once	TGTGCCAGCAGCCCCCTCACTAGCAACACCGGGGAGCTGTTTTTT	CASSPLTSNTGELFF
TRBV6-5	TRBD1	TRBJ2-1	NA	TGTGCCAGCAGCCACAGGGGCGGCTCCTACAATGGGCAGTTCTTC	CASSHRGGSYNGQFF
TRBV29-1	NA	TRBJ2-7	few	TGCAGCGTACAGGGACCCTCCTACGAGCAGTACTTC	CSVQGPSYEQYF
TRBV5-1	TRBD2	TRBJ2-5	NA	TGCGCCAGCAGGACTAGCGGGATCCAAGAGACCCAGTACTTC	CASRTSGIQETQYF
TRBV29-1	NA	TRBJ2-2	NA	TGCAGCGTTGTTTTCAGAGCGAACACCGGGGAGCTGTTTTTT	CSVVFRANTGELFF
TRBV7-8	NA	TRBJ2-7	NA	TGTGCCAGCAGCTTATACAGCGGTCCGTACGAGCAGTACTTC	CASSLYSGPYEQYF